The sequence of this T cell receptor beta chain was determined in a study of PD-1 blockade in classical Hodgkin lymphoma. Every patient was affected by relapse after autologous stem cell transplantation, while exposure to brentuximab vedotin was not uniform. TCRdb's copy holds only in-frame clones and misses some; the assay was immunoSEQ multiplex PCR. The sample lists more than 140,000 clones, around four fifths seen once, with roughly 8.4% in the top ten. Remarks on this clone: Its antigen is currently unknown.

Findings and caveats of the study: The origin of the repertoire differences remains undefined, with disease activity or prior therapy as possible causes. The study found complete responders had baseline diversity similar to newly diagnosed patients. Reports described newly diagnosed patients as having lower baseline TCR diversity than healthy donors.

The TCR was taken from a human donor with classical Hodgkin lymphoma. Sequenced here: peripheral blood mononuclear cells (PBMCs), sampled before the second cycle of nivolumab.

As DNA, the CDR3 is TGTGCCAGCAGTTCCCGACGGGACACCGGGGAGCTGTTTTTT. Residues: CASSSRRDTGELFF. This sequence joins TRBV27 and TRBJ2-2; D ambiguous. Per the germline V gene, CDR1 is MNHEY and CDR2 is SMNVEV (reference sequence). V was pared by 4 bases and J by 3 bases, with 9 bases between. CDR3 length equals 14 residues.